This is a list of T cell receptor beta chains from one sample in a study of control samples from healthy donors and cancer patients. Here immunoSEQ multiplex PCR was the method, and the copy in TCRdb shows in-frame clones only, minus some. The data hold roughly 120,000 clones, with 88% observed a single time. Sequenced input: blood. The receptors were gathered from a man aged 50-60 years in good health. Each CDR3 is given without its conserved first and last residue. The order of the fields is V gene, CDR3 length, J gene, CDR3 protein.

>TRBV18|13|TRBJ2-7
ASSPSRLGPSEQY
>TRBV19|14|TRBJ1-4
ASSIDLPGLGGKLF
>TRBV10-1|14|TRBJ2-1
ASSDPGGPGDNEQF
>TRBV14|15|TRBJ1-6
ASSPTKTANYNSPLH
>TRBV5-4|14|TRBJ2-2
ASSLQGNANTGELF
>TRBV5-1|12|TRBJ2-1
ASSLGQRGNEQF
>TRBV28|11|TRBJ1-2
ASSLTGGYGYT
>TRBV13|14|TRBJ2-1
ASSLGTGQAYNEQF
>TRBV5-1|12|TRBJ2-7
ASSTGQALYEQY
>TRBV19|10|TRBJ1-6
ASSTSTNPLH
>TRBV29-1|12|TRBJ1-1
SVGEQGGNTEAF
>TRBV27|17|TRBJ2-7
ASSHPMLGLAGESYEQY
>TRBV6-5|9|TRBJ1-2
ASRSELGYT
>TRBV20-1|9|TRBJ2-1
SAREQWEQF
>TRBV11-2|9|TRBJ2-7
ASSSYSLLY